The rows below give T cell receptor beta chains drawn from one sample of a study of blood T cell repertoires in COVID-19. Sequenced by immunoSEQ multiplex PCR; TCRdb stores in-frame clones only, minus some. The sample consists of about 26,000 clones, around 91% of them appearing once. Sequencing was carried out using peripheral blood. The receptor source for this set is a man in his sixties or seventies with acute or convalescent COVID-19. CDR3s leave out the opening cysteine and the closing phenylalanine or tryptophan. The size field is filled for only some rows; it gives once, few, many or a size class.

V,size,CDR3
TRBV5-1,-,ASSLVPGSVDSPLH
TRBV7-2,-,ASSPVNEQF
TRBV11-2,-,ASSDSSSISAQY
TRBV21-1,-,ASKRGQGRNQPQH
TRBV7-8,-,ASSSGQGAINGYT
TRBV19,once,ASNHRENTEAF
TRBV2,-,ASSSSFDEQF
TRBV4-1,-,ASSQDSYRGPPRNTIY
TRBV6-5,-,ASSRTGGRNQPQH
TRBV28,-,ASTRTGVNEQF